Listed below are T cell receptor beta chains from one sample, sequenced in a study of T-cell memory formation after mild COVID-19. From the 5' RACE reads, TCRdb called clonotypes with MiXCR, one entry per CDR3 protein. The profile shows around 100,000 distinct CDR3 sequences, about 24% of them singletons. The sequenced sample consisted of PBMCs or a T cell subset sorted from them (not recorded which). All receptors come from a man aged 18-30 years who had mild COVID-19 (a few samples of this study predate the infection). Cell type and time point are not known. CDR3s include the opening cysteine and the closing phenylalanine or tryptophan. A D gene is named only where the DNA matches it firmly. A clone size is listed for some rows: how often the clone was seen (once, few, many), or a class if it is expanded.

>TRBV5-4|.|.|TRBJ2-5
TGTGCCAGCAGCTTGTGGGGAAGAGAGAAAGAGACCCAGTACTTC
CASSLWGREKETQYF
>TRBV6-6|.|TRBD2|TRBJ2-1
TGTGCCAGCAGTCGACTAGCGGGGGGCCAGGACAATGAGCAGTTCTTC
CASSRLAGGQDNEQFF
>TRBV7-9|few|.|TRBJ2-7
TGTGCCAGCAGCCCACAGAGCTCCTACGAGCAGTACTTC
CASSPQSSYEQYF
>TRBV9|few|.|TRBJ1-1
TGTGCCAGCAGTTGGACAGCGAACACTGAAGCTTTCTTT
CASSWTANTEAFF
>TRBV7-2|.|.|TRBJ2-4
TGTGCCAGCAGCTTCTCAGGGGCGTTTCAGTACTTC
CASSFSGAFQYF
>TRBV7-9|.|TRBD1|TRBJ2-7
TGTGCCAGCAGCTCAGGGGGAAAGGCCGAGCAGTACTTC
CASSSGGKAEQYF
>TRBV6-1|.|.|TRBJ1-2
TGTGCCAGCGGGGGGACTGGGCCATATGGCTACACCTTC
CASGGTGPYGYTF
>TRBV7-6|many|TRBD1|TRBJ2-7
TGTGCCAGCAGCCGTAATCTCGGGACAGACTACGAGCAGTACTTC
CASSRNLGTDYEQYF
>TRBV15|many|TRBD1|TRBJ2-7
TGTGCCACCAGCAGAGCACCGGGACAGGGGTACGAGCAGTACTTC
CATSRAPGQGYEQYF
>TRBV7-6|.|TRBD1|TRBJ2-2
TGTGCCAGCAGCACCCGACAGGGGCCCTCCACCGGGGAGCTGTTTTTT
CASSTRQGPSTGELFF
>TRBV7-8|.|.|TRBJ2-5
TGTGCCAGCAGCGTGGGTGTAATGTGGGCCTTAGAGACCCAGTACTTC
CASSVGVMWALETQYF
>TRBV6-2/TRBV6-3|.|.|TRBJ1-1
TGTGCCAGCAGTTACTCGTCCGGCAGGGGATGGCCTGAAGCTTTCTTT
CASSYSSGRGWPEAFF
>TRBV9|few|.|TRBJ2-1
TGTGCCAGCAGCGTAGTTGCTAGCCCTACCTACAATGAGCAGTTCTTC
CASSVVASPTYNEQFF
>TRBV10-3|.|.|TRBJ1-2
TGTGCCATCAGTGTAGTTTTGGGCGGACAGAGCTATGGCTACACCTTC
CAISVVLGGQSYGYTF
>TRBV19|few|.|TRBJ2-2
TGTGCCAGTAGTATCGGCGGGGAGCTGTTTTTT
CASSIGGELFF
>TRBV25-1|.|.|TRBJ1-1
TGTGCCAGCAGCACTGGGAACACTGAAGCTTTCTTT
CASSTGNTEAFF
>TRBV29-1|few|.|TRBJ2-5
TGCAGCGTTGAAGATGGCCGGGGTAACCAAGAGACCCAGTACTTC
CSVEDGRGNQETQYF
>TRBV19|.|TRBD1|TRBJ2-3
TGTGCCAGTAGTATGACAGGGAGCACAGATACGCAGTATTTT
CASSMTGSTDTQYF
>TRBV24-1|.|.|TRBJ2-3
TGTGCCACCAGTGATTCGGGGGACGGAACAGATACGCAGTATTTT
CATSDSGDGTDTQYF
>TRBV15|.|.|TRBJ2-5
TGTGCCACCAGCAGCATAGGGGAGACCCAGTACTTC
CATSSIGETQYF
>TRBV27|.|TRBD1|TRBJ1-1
TGTGCCAGCAAAACAGGGGGGAACACTGAAGCTTTCTTT
CASKTGGNTEAFF
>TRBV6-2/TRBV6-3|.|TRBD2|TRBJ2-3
TGTGCCAGCAGGGGCCTAGCGGGGGAAGATACGCAGTATTTT
CASRGLAGEDTQYF
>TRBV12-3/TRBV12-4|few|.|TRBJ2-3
TGTGCCAGCAGTTTCCAGGGTAGGACAGATACGCAGTATTTT
CASSFQGRTDTQYF
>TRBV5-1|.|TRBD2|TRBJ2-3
TGCGCCAGCAGCTTGGATGTAGCGGGGGACCTCACAGATACGCAGTATTTT
CASSLDVAGDLTDTQYF
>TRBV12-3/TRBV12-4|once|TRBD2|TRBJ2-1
TGTGCCAGCAGTTTAGAGCGGGGGGGCAGGAATGAGCAGTTCTTC
CASSLERGGRNEQFF
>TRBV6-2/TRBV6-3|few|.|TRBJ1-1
TGTGCCAGCAGGGGCAGGGAGAACACTGAAGCTTTCTTT
CASRGRENTEAFF
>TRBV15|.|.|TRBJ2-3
TGTGCCACCAGCAGAGATTGGTCGGGGGGCCCAGATACGCAGTATTTT
CATSRDWSGGPDTQYF
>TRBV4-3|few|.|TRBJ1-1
TGCGCCAGCAGCCAAGGTTGGGTCACCGCGTCGGTAGAAGCTTTCTTT
CASSQGWVTASVEAFF
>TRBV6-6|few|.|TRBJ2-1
TGTGCCTCTGAGGGGGGGTACAATGAGCAGTTCTTC
CASEGGYNEQFF
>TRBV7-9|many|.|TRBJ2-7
TGTGCCAGCAGCCCGAACTCCTACGAGCAGTACTTC
CASSPNSYEQYF
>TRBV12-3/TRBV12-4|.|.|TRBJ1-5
TGTGCCAGCAGGGCGGGCCTCGCTCCGGATCAGCCCCAGCATTTT
CASRAGLAPDQPQHF
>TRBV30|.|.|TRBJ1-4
TGTGCCTGGACCACCAGGGCGGGAAATGAAAAACTGTTTTTT
CAWTTRAGNEKLFF
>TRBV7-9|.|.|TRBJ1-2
TGTGCCAGCAGCTTAGGGGGGACAGGCTACACCTTC
CASSLGGTGYTF
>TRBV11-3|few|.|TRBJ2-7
TGTGCCAGCAGCGCCGGGAATCAGGGCCTACCCTACGAGCAGTACTTC
CASSAGNQGLPYEQYF
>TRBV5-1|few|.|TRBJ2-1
TGCGCCAGCAGCGCCGGGGTACTCTCCTACAATGAGCAGTTCTTC
CASSAGVLSYNEQFF
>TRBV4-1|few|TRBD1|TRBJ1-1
TGCGCCAGCAGCCAAGTATGGACAGGGGAAGATACTGAAGCTTTCTTT
CASSQVWTGEDTEAFF
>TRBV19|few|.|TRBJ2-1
TGTGCCAGTAGCATCCGGGGAAGGGAGCAGTTCTTC
CASSIRGREQFF
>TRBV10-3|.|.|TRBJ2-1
TGTGCCATCAGTGAGATTGGGAAAGGGGTCCCGGGTGAGCAGTTCTTC
CAISEIGKGVPGEQFF
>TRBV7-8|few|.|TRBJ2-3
TGTGCCAGCAGCTTAGGCGCTAGCTCGACAGATACGCAGTATTTT
CASSLGASSTDTQYF
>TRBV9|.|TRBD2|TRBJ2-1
TGTGCCAGCAGCCCCTGGACTAGCGGGGACAATGAGCAGTTCTTC
CASSPWTSGDNEQFF
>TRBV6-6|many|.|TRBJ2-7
TGTGCCAGCAGCCCACAGAGAAAGGACGAGCAGTACTTC
CASSPQRKDEQYF
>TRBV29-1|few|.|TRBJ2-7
TGCAGCATACAGGGCATTAGTTACGAGCAGTACTTC
CSIQGISYEQYF
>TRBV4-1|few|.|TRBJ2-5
TGCGCCAGCAGCCAATTAACAGGGTCGGGAACCCAGTACTTC
CASSQLTGSGTQYF
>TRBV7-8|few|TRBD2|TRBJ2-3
TGTGCCAGCTCAACTAGAGGCGGGGGGGCAGATACGCAGTATTTT
CASSTRGGGADTQYF
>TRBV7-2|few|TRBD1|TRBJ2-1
TGTGCCAGCAGCTTAGTGGGCAGAACAGGGGTCTCCTACAATGAGCAGTTCTTC
CASSLVGRTGVSYNEQFF
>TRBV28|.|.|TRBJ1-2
TGTGCCAGCGTACCGAGACGAGACTATGGCTACACCTTC
CASVPRRDYGYTF
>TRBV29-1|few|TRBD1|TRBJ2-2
TGCAGCGCAAACGATCAAGACAGGGGGAACGGGGAGCTGTTTTTT
CSANDQDRGNGELFF
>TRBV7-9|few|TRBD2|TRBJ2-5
TGTGCCAGCAGCCCCCAGGCTAGCGGGGAAGAGACCCAGTACTTC
CASSPQASGEETQYF
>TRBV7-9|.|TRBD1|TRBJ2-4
TGTGCCAGCAGCCCCGGACAGGGGGCTGACATTCAGTACTTC
CASSPGQGADIQYF